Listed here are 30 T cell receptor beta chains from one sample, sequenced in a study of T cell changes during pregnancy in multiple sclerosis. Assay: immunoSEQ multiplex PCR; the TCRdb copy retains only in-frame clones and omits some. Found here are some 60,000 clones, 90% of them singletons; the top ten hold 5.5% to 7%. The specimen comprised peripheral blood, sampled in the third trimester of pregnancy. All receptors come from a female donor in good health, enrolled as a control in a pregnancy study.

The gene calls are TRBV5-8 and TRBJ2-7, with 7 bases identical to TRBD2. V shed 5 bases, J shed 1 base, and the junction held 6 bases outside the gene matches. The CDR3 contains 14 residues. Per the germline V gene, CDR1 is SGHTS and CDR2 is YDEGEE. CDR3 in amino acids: CASRGSGGSYEQYF. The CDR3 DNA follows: TGTGCCAGCAGGGGGTCGGGGGGATCCTACGAGCAGTACTTC.

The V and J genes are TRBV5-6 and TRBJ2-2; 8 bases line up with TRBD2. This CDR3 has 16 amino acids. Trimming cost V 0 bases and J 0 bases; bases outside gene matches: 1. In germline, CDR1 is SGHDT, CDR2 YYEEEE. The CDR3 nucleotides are TGTGCCAGCAGCTTGGCGGGGGGGCCGAACACCGGGGAGCTGTTTTTT. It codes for CASSLAGGPNTGELFF.

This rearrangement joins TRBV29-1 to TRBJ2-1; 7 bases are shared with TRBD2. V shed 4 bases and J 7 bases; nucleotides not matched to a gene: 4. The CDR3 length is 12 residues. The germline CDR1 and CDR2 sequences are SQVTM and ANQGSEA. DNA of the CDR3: TGCAGCGTTGGCGCTAGCGGTAATGAGCAGTTCTTC. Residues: CSVGASGNEQFF.

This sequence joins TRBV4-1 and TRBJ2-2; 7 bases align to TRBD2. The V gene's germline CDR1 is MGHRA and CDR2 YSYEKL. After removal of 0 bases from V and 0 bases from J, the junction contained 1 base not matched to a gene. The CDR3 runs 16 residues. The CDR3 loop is CASSQDGLANTGELFF. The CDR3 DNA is TGCGCCAGCAGCCAAGATGGACTAGCGAACACCGGGGAGCTGTTTTTT.

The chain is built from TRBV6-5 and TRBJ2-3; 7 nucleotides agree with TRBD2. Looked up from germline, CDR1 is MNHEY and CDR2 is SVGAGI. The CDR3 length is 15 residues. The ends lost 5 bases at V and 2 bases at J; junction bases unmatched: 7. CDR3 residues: CASSASGHSTDTQYF. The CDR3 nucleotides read TGTGCCAGCAGTGCTAGCGGCCACTCCACAGATACGCAGTATTTT.

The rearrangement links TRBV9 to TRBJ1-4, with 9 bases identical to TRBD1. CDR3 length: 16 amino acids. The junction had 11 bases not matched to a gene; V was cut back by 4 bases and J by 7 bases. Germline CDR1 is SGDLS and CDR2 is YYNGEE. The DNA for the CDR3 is TGTGCCAGCAGCCCCCACAGGGGGCCGGGGGGTGAAAAACTGTTTTTT. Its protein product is CASSPHRGPGGEKLFF.

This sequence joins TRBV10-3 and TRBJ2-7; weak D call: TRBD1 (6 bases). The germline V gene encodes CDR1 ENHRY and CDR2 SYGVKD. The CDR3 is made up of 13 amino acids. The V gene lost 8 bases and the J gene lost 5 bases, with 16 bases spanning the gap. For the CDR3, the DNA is TGTGCCATCGAGGCAGGGGAAGTGCACGAGCAGTACTTC. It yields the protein CAIEAGEVHEQYF.

In DNA form, the CDR3 reads TGTGCCAGCTGGGGGGGCAGCGAGACCCAGTACTTC. Encoded protein: CASWGGSETQYF. V is TRBV2 and J is TRBJ2-5; D possibly corresponds to TRBD2 (7 bases). CDR3 length: 12 residues. V lost 8 bases and J lost 5, with 12 bases in between. Germline CDR1 SNHLY, CDR2 FYNNEI.

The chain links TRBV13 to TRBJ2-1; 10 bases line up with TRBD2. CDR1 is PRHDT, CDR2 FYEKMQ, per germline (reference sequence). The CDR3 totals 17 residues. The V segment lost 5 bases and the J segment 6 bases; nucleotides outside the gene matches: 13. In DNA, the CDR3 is TGTGCCAGCAGCGAATGGACTAGCGGTAGAGGGATCAATGAGCAGTTCTTC. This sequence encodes CASSEWTSGRGINEQFF. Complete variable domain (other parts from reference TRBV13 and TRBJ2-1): AAGVIQSPRHLIKEKRETATLKCYPIPRHDTVYWYQQGPGQDPQFLISFYEKMQSDKGSIPDRFSAQQFSDYHSELNMSSLELGDSALYFCASSEWTSGRGINEQFFGPGTRLTVL.

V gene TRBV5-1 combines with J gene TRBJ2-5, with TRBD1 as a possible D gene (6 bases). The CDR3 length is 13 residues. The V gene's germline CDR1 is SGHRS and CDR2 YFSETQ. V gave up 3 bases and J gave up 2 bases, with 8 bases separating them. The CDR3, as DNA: TGCGCCAGCAGCTCACAGGGACAAGAGACCCAGTACTTC. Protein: CASSSQGQETQYF.

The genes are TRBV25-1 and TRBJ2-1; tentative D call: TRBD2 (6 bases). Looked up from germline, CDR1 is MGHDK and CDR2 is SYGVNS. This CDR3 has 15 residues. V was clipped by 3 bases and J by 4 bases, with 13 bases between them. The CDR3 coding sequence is TGTGCCAGCAGTGAGCCCAAGGGGAGGTACAATGAGCAGTTCTTC. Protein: CASSEPKGRYNEQFF.

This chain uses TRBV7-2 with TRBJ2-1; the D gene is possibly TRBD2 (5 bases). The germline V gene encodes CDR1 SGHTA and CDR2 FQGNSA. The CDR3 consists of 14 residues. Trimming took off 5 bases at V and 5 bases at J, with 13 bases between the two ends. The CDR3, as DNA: TGTGCCAGCAGCACACCTCTAGCAAACAATGAGCAGTTCTTC. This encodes CASSTPLANNEQFF.

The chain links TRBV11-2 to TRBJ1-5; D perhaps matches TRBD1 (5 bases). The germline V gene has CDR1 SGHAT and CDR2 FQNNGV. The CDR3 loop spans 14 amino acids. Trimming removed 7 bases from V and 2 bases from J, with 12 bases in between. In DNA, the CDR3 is TGTGCCAGCATCTCCCGGGGGGGCAATCAGCCCCAGCATTTT. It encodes CASISRGGNQPQHF. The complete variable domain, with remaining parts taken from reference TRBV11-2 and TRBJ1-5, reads EAGVAQSPRYKIIEKRQSVAFWCNPISGHATLYWYQQILGQGPKLLIQFQNNGVVDDSQLPKDRFSAERLKGVDSTLKIQPAKLEDSAVYLCASISRGGNQPQHFGDGTRLSIL.

The CDR3 protein is CASRQNRDRPYGYTF. The CDR3 nucleotides read TGCGCCAGCAGGCAAAATCGGGACAGGCCCTATGGCTACACCTTC. The chain has TRBV5-1 and TRBJ1-2, with 8 bases that match TRBD1. Germline loops: CDR1 SGHRS, CDR2 YFSETQ. Trimming took 5 bases from V and 4 from J; bases not matched to a gene: 10. This CDR3 has 15 amino acids.

CDR3 amino acids: CASTLQGKLNYGYTF. The CDR3, as DNA: TGTGCCAGCACCCTACAGGGGAAATTAAACTATGGCTACACCTTC. The rearrangement uses TRBV28 and TRBJ1-2; 7 positions agree with TRBD1. The CDR3 has 15 residues. The germline CDR1 and CDR2 sequences are MDHEN and SYDVKM. V shed 7 bases, J shed 2 bases, and the junction held 10 bases outside the gene matches.

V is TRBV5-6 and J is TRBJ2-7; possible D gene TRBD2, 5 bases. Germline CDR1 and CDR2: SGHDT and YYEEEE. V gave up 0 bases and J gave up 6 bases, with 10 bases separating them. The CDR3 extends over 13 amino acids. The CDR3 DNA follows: TGTGCCAGCAGCTTGGCCCCCGGAGGCGAGCAGTACTTC. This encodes CASSLAPGGEQYF.

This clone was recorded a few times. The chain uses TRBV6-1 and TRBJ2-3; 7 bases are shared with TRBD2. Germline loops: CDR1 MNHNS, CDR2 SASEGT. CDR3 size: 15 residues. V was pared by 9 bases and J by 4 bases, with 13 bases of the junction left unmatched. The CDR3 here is CASSPSGPTPDTQYF. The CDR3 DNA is TGTGCCAGTTCTCCTAGCGGCCCCACCCCAGATACGCAGTATTTT.

CDR3 amino acids: CASSFRGPYNSPLHF. For the CDR3, the DNA is TGTGCCAGTAGTTTCAGGGGGCCCTATAATTCACCCCTCCACTTT. This chain links TRBV19 with TRBJ1-6; the match to TRBD1 covers 8 bases. Germline CDR1 is LNHDA and CDR2 is SQIVND (reference sequence). The CDR3 totals 15 residues. After removal of 5 bases from V and 2 bases from J, the junction contained 2 bases not matched to a gene.

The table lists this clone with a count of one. The chain's CDR3 is CASSSRDRTYEQYF. The CDR3 DNA reads TGTGCCAGCAGCTCCCGGGACAGGACCTACGAGCAGTACTTC. This chain connects TRBV7-2 to TRBJ2-7; 8 bases fit TRBD1. Germline lookup yields CDR1 SGHTA and CDR2 FQGNSA. V lost 4 bases to trimming and J lost 2 bases; unmatched junction nucleotides: 4. The CDR3 consists of 14 residues. Full variable domain (outside the CDR3, taken from reference TRBV7-2 and TRBJ2-7): GAGVSQSPSNKVTEKGKDVELRCDPISGHTALYWYRQSLGQGLEFLIYFQGNSAPDKSGLPSDRFSAERTGGSVSTLTIQRTQQEDSAVYLCASSSRDRTYEQYFGPGTRLTVT.

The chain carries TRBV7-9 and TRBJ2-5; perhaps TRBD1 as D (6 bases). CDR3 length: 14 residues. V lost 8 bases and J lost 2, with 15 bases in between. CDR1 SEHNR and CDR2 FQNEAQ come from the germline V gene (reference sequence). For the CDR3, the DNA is TGTGCCAGCGCCAGGACAGCCATTCAAGAGACCCAGTACTTC. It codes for CASARTAIQETQYF.

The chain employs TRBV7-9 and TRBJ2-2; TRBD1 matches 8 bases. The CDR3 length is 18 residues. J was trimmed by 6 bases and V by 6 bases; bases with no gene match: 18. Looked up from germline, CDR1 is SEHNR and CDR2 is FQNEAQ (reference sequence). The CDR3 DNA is TGTGCCAGCAGTTTCTACATTACAGGGGGAAGGGTTCCCGGGGAGCTGTTTTTT. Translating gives CASSFYITGGRVPGELFF.

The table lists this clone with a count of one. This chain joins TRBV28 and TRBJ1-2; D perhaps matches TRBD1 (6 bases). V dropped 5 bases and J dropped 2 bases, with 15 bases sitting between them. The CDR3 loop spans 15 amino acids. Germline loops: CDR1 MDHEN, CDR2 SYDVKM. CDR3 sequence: CASSERTERNYGYTF. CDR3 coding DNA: TGTGCCAGCAGTGAAAGGACAGAACGAAACTATGGCTACACCTTC.

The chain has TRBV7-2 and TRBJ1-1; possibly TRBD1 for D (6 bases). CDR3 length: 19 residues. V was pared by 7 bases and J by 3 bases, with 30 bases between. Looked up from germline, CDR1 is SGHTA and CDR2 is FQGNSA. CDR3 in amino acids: CASTQLTVGAAPLDTEAFF. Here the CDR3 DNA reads TGTGCCAGCACTCAACTTACGGTGGGGGCCGCGCCGTTGGACACTGAAGCTTTCTTT.

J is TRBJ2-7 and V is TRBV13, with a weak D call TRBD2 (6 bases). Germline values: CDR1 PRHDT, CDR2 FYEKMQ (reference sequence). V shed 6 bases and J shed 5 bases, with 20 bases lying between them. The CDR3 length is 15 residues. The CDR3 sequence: CASSSRWSGLNEQYF. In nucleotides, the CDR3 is TGTGCCAGCAGTTCCCGATGGAGCGGGCTAAACGAGCAGTACTTC.

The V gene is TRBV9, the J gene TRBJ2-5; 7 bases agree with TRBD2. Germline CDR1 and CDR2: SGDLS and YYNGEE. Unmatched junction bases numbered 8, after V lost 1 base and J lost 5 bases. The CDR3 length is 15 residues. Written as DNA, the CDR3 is TGTGCCAGCAGCGTACTCGGGGGGTCTAGGGAGACCCAGTACTTC. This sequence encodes CASSVLGGSRETQYF.

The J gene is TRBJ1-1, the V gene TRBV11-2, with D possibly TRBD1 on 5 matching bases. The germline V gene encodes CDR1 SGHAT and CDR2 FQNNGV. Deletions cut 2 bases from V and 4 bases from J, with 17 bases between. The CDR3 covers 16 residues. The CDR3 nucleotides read TGTGCCAGCAGCTTATTATCAGGGCTAGGCACCACTGAAGCTTTCTTT. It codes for CASSLLSGLGTTEAFF.

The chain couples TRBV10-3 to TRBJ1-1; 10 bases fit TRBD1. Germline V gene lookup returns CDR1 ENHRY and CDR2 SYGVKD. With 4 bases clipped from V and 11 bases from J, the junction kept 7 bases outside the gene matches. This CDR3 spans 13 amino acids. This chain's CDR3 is CAISVGTGDGAFF. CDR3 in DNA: TGTGCCATCAGTGTAGGGACAGGGGACGGGGCTTTCTTT.

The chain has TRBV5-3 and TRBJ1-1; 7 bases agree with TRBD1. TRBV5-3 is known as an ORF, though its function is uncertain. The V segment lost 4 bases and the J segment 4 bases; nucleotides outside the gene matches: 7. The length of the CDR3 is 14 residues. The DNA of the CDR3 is TGTGCCAGAAGCGGGGACAGTTGGGGCACTGAAGCTTTCTTT. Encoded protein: CARSGDSWGTEAFF.

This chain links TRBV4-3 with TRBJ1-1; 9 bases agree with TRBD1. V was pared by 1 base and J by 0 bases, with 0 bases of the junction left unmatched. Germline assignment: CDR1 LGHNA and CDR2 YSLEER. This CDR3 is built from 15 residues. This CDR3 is CASSQGDRVNTEAFF. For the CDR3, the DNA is TGCGCCAGCAGCCAAGGGGACAGGGTGAACACTGAAGCTTTCTTT.

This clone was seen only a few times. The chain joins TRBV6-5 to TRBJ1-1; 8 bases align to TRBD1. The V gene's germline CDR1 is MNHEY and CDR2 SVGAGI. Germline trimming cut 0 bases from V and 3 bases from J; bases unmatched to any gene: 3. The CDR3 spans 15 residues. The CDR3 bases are TGTGCCAGCAGTTACTCGCAGGGGGCGCACACTGAAGCTTTCTTT. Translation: CASSYSQGAHTEAFF.